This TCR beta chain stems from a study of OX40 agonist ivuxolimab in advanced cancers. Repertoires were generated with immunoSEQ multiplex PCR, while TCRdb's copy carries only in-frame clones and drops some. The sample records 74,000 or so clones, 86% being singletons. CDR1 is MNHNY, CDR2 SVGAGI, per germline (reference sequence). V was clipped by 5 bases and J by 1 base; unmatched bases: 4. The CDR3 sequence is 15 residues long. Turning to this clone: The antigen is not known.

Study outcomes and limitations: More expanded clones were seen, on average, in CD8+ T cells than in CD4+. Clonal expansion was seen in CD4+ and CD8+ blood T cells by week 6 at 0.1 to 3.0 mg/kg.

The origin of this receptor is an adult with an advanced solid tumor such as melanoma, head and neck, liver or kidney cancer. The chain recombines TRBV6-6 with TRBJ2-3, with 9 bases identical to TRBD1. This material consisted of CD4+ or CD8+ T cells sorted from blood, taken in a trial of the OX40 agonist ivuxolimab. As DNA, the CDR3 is TGTGCCAGCAGTAGACAGGGGGGGGGCACAGATACGCAGTATTTT. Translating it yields CASSRQGGGTDTQYF.